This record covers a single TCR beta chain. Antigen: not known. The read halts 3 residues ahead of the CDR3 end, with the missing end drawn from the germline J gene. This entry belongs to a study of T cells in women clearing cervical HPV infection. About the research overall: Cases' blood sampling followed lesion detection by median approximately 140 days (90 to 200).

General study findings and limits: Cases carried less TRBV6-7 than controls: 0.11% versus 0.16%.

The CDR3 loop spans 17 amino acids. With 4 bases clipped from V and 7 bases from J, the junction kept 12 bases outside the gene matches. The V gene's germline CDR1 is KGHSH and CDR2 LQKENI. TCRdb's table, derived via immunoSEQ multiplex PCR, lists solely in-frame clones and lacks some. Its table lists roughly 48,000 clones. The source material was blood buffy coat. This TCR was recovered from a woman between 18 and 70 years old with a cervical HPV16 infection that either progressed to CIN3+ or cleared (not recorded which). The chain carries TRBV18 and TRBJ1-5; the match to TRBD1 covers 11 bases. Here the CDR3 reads CASSLGTGGTRAQPQHF. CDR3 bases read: TGTGCCAGCTCACTTGGGACAGGGGGAACTAGGGCGCAGCCC. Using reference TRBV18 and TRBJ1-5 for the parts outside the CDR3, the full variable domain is NAGVMQNPRHLVRRRGQEARLRCSPMKGHSHVYWYRQLPEEGLKFMVYLQKENIIDESGMPKERFSAEFPKEGPSILRIQQVVRGDSAAYFCASSLGTGGTRAQPQHFGDGTRLSIL.